The rows below give T cell receptor beta chains drawn from one sample of a study of CD8+CD57+ T cells in acquired aplastic anemia. One entry per CDR3 protein, called by TCRdb with MiXCR from the reads. The sample includes roughly 200,000 distinct CDR3 sequences, approximately 60% of them seen just once. Sequencing was carried out using sorted CD4+, CD8+, or CD8+CD57+ T cells (not recorded which) from PBMCs. The receptors shown here come from a human donor in good health. Both conserved end residues are part of each CDR3. D genes are given only for firm matches. Size is stated for part of the rows, as once, few or many counts, or as a class when the clone is expanded.

j_call: TRBJ2-1
v_call: TRBV24-1
clone_size: .
d_call: TRBD1
cdr3_nt: TGTGCCACTGCGGGACAGGGGGCGCGGGAGCAGTTCTTC
cdr3_aa: CATAGQGAREQFF

j_call: TRBJ1-1
v_call: TRBV20-1
clone_size: .
d_call: .
cdr3_nt: TGCAGTGCCGTACCCACGACAGTGAACACTGAAGCTTTCTTT
cdr3_aa: CSAVPTTVNTEAFF

j_call: TRBJ2-2
v_call: TRBV9
clone_size: many
d_call: .
cdr3_nt: TGTGCCAGCAGCCCTAGGATGGGCGTGAACACCGGGGAGCTGTTTTTT
cdr3_aa: CASSPRMGVNTGELFF

j_call: TRBJ2-5
v_call: TRBV5-1
clone_size: many
d_call: .
cdr3_nt: TGCGCCAGCAGAGCGGACTACCAAGAGACCCAGTACTTC
cdr3_aa: CASRADYQETQYF

j_call: TRBJ2-7
v_call: TRBV7-9
clone_size: .
d_call: .
cdr3_nt: TGTGCCAGCAGCCGAGGGGGCGGGGGGCTCTACGAGCAGTACTTC
cdr3_aa: CASSRGGGGLYEQYF

j_call: TRBJ2-7
v_call: TRBV5-1
clone_size: few
d_call: .
cdr3_nt: TGCGCCAGCAGCTGGGGTACGGGACCCGAGCAGTACTTC
cdr3_aa: CASSWGTGPEQYF

j_call: TRBJ2-1
v_call: TRBV29-1
clone_size: .
d_call: TRBD2
cdr3_nt: TGCAGCGTGAGAGCGGGATGGGATGAGCAGTTCTTC
cdr3_aa: CSVRAGWDEQFF

j_call: TRBJ2-7
v_call: TRBV6-1
clone_size: many
d_call: .
cdr3_nt: TGTGCCAGCAGCGAGGGTCCAACACCCTACGAGCAGTACTTC
cdr3_aa: CASSEGPTPYEQYF

j_call: TRBJ2-1
v_call: TRBV6-4
clone_size: .
d_call: .
cdr3_nt: TGTGCCAGCAGTGACTCCGACAACAATGAGCAGTTCTTC
cdr3_aa: CASSDSDNNEQFF

j_call: TRBJ2-7
v_call: TRBV29-1
clone_size: .
d_call: .
cdr3_nt: TGCAGCGCTAGATCAGGTCTTACTGGACAGCAGTACTTC
cdr3_aa: CSARSGLTGQQYF

j_call: TRBJ2-5
v_call: TRBV20-1
clone_size: .
d_call: .
cdr3_nt: TGCAGTGCCGAAGAAGGGGCCAGGGAGACCCAGTACTTC
cdr3_aa: CSAEEGARETQYF

j_call: TRBJ2-1
v_call: TRBV4-3
clone_size: many
d_call: TRBD2
cdr3_nt: TGCGCCAGCAGCCACGGGACTAGCGGGGGGGCGGGTTACAATGAGCAGTTCTTC
cdr3_aa: CASSHGTSGGAGYNEQFF

j_call: TRBJ1-1
v_call: TRBV13
clone_size: .
d_call: .
cdr3_nt: TGTGCCAGCAGCTTTCGAGCGGGAGAAGCTTTCTTT
cdr3_aa: CASSFRAGEAFF

j_call: TRBJ1-1
v_call: TRBV5-1
clone_size: .
d_call: .
cdr3_nt: TGCGCCAGCAGCTTGGGACTGATGAACACTGAAGCTTTCTTT
cdr3_aa: CASSLGLMNTEAFF

j_call: TRBJ1-1
v_call: TRBV15
clone_size: .
d_call: .
cdr3_nt: TGTGCCACCAGCACGCTAGTCCCCGGGAGTGAGGTCCAAGCTTTCTTT
cdr3_aa: CATSTLVPGSEVQAFF

j_call: TRBJ2-2
v_call: TRBV7-6
clone_size: .
d_call: TRBD1
cdr3_nt: TGTGCCAGCAGCGGGCAACAGGGGGGACTGTTTTTT
cdr3_aa: CASSGQQGGLFF

j_call: TRBJ1-1
v_call: TRBV7-9
clone_size: .
d_call: .
cdr3_nt: TGTGCCAGCAGCCGTGACGGGGGAGGAAACACTGAAGCTTCCTTT
cdr3_aa: CASSRDGGGNTEASF

j_call: TRBJ2-2
v_call: TRBV20-1
clone_size: .
d_call: .
cdr3_nt: TGCAGTGTGGGGGGATCGAACACCGGGGAGCTGTTTTTT
cdr3_aa: CSVGGSNTGELFF

j_call: TRBJ1-2
v_call: TRBV5-1
clone_size: few
d_call: .
cdr3_nt: TGCGCCAGCAGCTTGTACAGCCACCTTGATGGCTACACCTTC
cdr3_aa: CASSLYSHLDGYTF

j_call: TRBJ1-2
v_call: TRBV2
clone_size: many
d_call: .
cdr3_nt: TGTGCCAGCAGTGACGAGGTTCCGGGCTATGGCTACACCTTC
cdr3_aa: CASSDEVPGYGYTF

j_call: TRBJ1-1
v_call: TRBV7-8
clone_size: .
d_call: TRBD1
cdr3_nt: TGTGCCAGCAGCTTGGGGGGGACAGGGGGCTGGAACACTGAAGCTTTCTTT
cdr3_aa: CASSLGGTGGWNTEAFF

j_call: TRBJ1-2
v_call: TRBV24-1
clone_size: .
d_call: .
cdr3_nt: TGTGCCACCAGTGACGACAGGAACTGGGATGGCTACACCTTC
cdr3_aa: CATSDDRNWDGYTF

j_call: TRBJ2-7
v_call: TRBV4-1
clone_size: many
d_call: .
cdr3_nt: TGCGCCAGCAGCCAAGGTGCGACAGGTAGTGTCTACGAGCAGTACTTC
cdr3_aa: CASSQGATGSVYEQYF

j_call: TRBJ2-2
v_call: TRBV2
clone_size: .
d_call: TRBD2
cdr3_nt: TGTGCCAGCAGCTTGGGACTAGCGATTAACACCGGGGAGCTGTTTTTT
cdr3_aa: CASSLGLAINTGELFF

j_call: TRBJ1-5
v_call: TRBV27
clone_size: many
d_call: .
cdr3_nt: TGTGCCAGCAGTTTGAACCTGGATCAGCCCCAGCATTTT
cdr3_aa: CASSLNLDQPQHF

j_call: TRBJ1-6
v_call: TRBV7-9
clone_size: .
d_call: .
cdr3_nt: TGTGCCAGCAGCTCCGGCGGGGGGTTCCACTTT
cdr3_aa: CASSSGGGFHF

j_call: TRBJ1-5
v_call: TRBV4-3
clone_size: many
d_call: .
cdr3_nt: TGCGCCAGCAGCCAAGATTGGGGGGGCGGAAGGAGCAATCAGCCCCAGCATTTT
cdr3_aa: CASSQDWGGGRSNQPQHF

j_call: TRBJ2-3
v_call: TRBV7-3
clone_size: few
d_call: .
cdr3_nt: TGTGCCAGCAGCCCGACTAGCACAGATACGCAGTATTTT
cdr3_aa: CASSPTSTDTQYF

j_call: TRBJ2-3
v_call: TRBV20-1
clone_size: .
d_call: .
cdr3_nt: TGCAGTGCTAGACCAGGCCGCACAGATACGCAGTATTTT
cdr3_aa: CSARPGRTDTQYF

j_call: TRBJ1-1
v_call: TRBV10-3
clone_size: many
d_call: .
cdr3_nt: TGTGCCATCAGGTCAGGCGAAGGGATGAACACTGAAGCTTTCTTT
cdr3_aa: CAIRSGEGMNTEAFF

j_call: TRBJ2-1
v_call: TRBV20-1
clone_size: once
d_call: .
cdr3_nt: TGCAGTGCTAGCGGTAGAGGGAAGGACTACAATGAGCAGTTCTTC
cdr3_aa: CSASGRGKDYNEQFF

j_call: TRBJ2-3
v_call: TRBV25-1
clone_size: .
d_call: TRBD2
cdr3_nt: TGTGCCAGCAGTTCGGGTCGTGGGAGGGCCGGTAGGGATACGCAGTATTTT
cdr3_aa: CASSSGRGRAGRDTQYF

j_call: TRBJ2-7
v_call: TRBV7-9
clone_size: .
d_call: .
cdr3_nt: TGTGCCAGCAGCCCAAGGGAAGGAGCGGGCCACTACGAGCAGTACTTC
cdr3_aa: CASSPREGAGHYEQYF

j_call: TRBJ2-1
v_call: TRBV5-8
clone_size: many
d_call: .
cdr3_nt: TGTGCCAGCAGCCCGGACGGCTATAGCTCCTACAATGAGCAGTTCTTC
cdr3_aa: CASSPDGYSSYNEQFF

j_call: TRBJ2-2
v_call: TRBV2
clone_size: .
d_call: TRBD2
cdr3_nt: TGTGCCAGCAGTGCTAGCGGGAGCACCGGGGAGCTGTTTTTT
cdr3_aa: CASSASGSTGELFF

j_call: TRBJ2-7
v_call: TRBV29-1
clone_size: .
d_call: .
cdr3_nt: TGCAGCGTTTGGTTAAATACCTACGAGCAGTACTTC
cdr3_aa: CSVWLNTYEQYF

j_call: TRBJ1-1
v_call: TRBV5-8
clone_size: .
d_call: .
cdr3_nt: TGTGCCAGCAGATCCCGGGTAGGGGGGAACACTGAAGCTTTCTTT
cdr3_aa: CASRSRVGGNTEAFF

j_call: TRBJ1-1
v_call: TRBV5-5
clone_size: .
d_call: .
cdr3_nt: TGTGCCAGCAGCCCCGTAAATAGCCTACCGAACACTGAAGCTTTCTTT
cdr3_aa: CASSPVNSLPNTEAFF

j_call: TRBJ2-1
v_call: TRBV7-6
clone_size: many
d_call: .
cdr3_nt: TGTGCCAGCAGCGCACGTGATTACAATGAGCAGTTCTTC
cdr3_aa: CASSARDYNEQFF

j_call: TRBJ2-7
v_call: TRBV20-1
clone_size: many
d_call: TRBD2
cdr3_nt: TGCAGTGCTGGTCCGGGACTAGCGATCCACGAGCAGTACTTC
cdr3_aa: CSAGPGLAIHEQYF

j_call: TRBJ1-1
v_call: TRBV5-1
clone_size: .
d_call: .
cdr3_nt: TGCGCCAGCAGCTCAGGACAGTGGGCTTTCTTT
cdr3_aa: CASSSGQWAFF

j_call: TRBJ1-2
v_call: TRBV30
clone_size: .
d_call: .
cdr3_nt: TGTGCCTGGAGGCAGGCAGGGGTAAACTATGGCTACACCTTC
cdr3_aa: CAWRQAGVNYGYTF

j_call: TRBJ2-1
v_call: TRBV19
clone_size: many
d_call: TRBD2
cdr3_nt: TGTGCCAGTAAGGATAGCGGGGGACTTTACAATGAGCAGTTCTTC
cdr3_aa: CASKDSGGLYNEQFF

j_call: TRBJ2-7
v_call: TRBV5-6
clone_size: .
d_call: TRBD2
cdr3_nt: TGTGCCAGCAGCCCGGGGGGGACGAAGCAGTACTTC
cdr3_aa: CASSPGGTKQYF

j_call: TRBJ1-1
v_call: TRBV27
clone_size: .
d_call: .
cdr3_nt: TGTGCCAGCAGCCCTACCGGGATTCGGAAGGCTTTCTTT
cdr3_aa: CASSPTGIRKAFF

j_call: TRBJ1-6
v_call: TRBV5-6
clone_size: .
d_call: .
cdr3_nt: TGTGCCAGCAGCTTGAACCGGGGGACTTCACCCCTCCACTTT
cdr3_aa: CASSLNRGTSPLHF

j_call: TRBJ2-7
v_call: TRBV24-1
clone_size: .
d_call: .
cdr3_nt: TGTGCCACCAGTGGCCAGGACAGCTACGAGCAGTACTTC
cdr3_aa: CATSGQDSYEQYF

j_call: TRBJ2-3
v_call: TRBV7-9
clone_size: .
d_call: TRBD2
cdr3_nt: TGTGCCAGCAGCTCGATAGGCCAACTAGCGGGACAGGATACGCAGTATTTT
cdr3_aa: CASSSIGQLAGQDTQYF

j_call: TRBJ2-7
v_call: TRBV10-2
clone_size: few
d_call: TRBD2
cdr3_nt: TGCGCCAGCAGGGGAGTTAGCGGGGGTCCCTACGAGCAGTACTTC
cdr3_aa: CASRGVSGGPYEQYF

j_call: TRBJ2-6
v_call: TRBV5-1
clone_size: .
d_call: .
cdr3_nt: TGCGCCAGCAGCTTGGAGGGACGGAGCTCTGGGGCCAACGTCCTGACTTTC
cdr3_aa: CASSLEGRSSGANVLTF

j_call: TRBJ1-1
v_call: TRBV20-1
clone_size: .
d_call: .
cdr3_nt: TGCAGAGCTGGACCCATAGGGGCTGAAGCTTTCTTT
cdr3_aa: CRAGPIGAEAFF